This T cell receptor (beta chain) was recorded in a study of T-cell memory formation after mild COVID-19 (dated by TCRdb to 2020 to 2022). Study-level background: TCR sequence clusters from the two donors were found to be largely donor specific. In two donors, T-cell clones that expanded and contracted after mild COVID-19 were followed by sequencing TCRalpha and TCRbeta repertoires longitudinally. The cohort was made up of two young adult volunteers, one female and one male, who were previously healthy.

Ficoll-Paque density gradient centrifugation was used to isolate PBMCs. Summary of the overall study and its limitations: Clones that contracted from day 15 to 85 showed balanced CD4/CD8 phenotypes, whereas a second wave of clones that expanded from day 15 to 37 leaned towards CD4+. The second-wave clones that peaked on day 37 were not confirmed to be SARS-CoV-2 specific. Contracting CD4+ clones were found mainly in CM and EM memory subsets, while CD8+ clones were enriched in EMRA. Some responding clones were detected in pre-infection memory, suggesting pre-existing cross-reactive memory T cells joined the SARS-CoV-2 response. The study included only two mild cases, and larger cohorts that include severe cases with pre-infection samples were judged to be necessary.

Sequences DFQATT (CDR1) and SNEGSKA (CDR2) are obtained from the germline V gene (reference sequence). Taken from cysteine to phenylalanine, the CDR3 has 12 residues. The only DNA kept is the CDR3, 36 bases in frame from the first base. Germline trimming: 6 bases from V, 12 bases from J; junction bases outside gene matches: 8. Sequencing instrument: Illumina NovaSeq 6000. TCRalpha and TCRbeta cDNA libraries were constructed by 5'RACE with constant-segment primers, with sample barcodes and unique molecular identifiers being introduced. Trizol reagent was used to extract RNA from every sample. Libraries were amplified in two PCR steps, with a second sample barcode and Illumina TruSeq adapters added in the second step. Sequencing of libraries was performed on an Illumina NovaSeq with 2 x 150 bp paired-end reads. For the original study's pipeline: Reads were demultiplexed and collapsed into UMI-guided consensus sequences with migec v1.2.7. Using mixcr v2.1.11, UMI consensuses were aligned to TRA and TRB V and J templates and then assembled into clonotypes. Clonotypes were classified as expanded or contracted when called significant by both edgeR and NoisET, with noise models trained on biological replicates. For edgeR calls, the thresholds were a false discovery rate-adjusted p below 0.01 and a log2 fold-change of 1. As an exploratory analysis of dynamics, max-normalized trajectories of the 1000 most abundant clonotypes were examined with PCA combined with hierarchical clustering. The CD4 or CD8 phenotype of responding clones was assigned using the separately sequenced CD4+ and CD8+ repertoires. TCRdb's own reprocessing of the public reads used fastp at Q25 and MiXCR and kept productive beta chains. Rows are unified per CDR3 protein, each entry keeping the most common DNA and genes. The V and J calls here are based on TCRdb, not the publication. The sample contains roughly 300,000 distinct CDR3 sequences, roughly 16% of them found a single time. In total, the top ten clones hold around 23% of the sample.

Only a few counts were recorded for this clonotype. Its antigen is still unknown. No clone much larger than this one lies a single base away; base qualities are absent. This sequence originates from a man aged 18 to 29 who had mild COVID-19 (a few samples of this study predate the infection). The sample titles of this study are shuffled in the database, so cell type and time point are left out; the donor was told from shared clones. Sequencing input: PBMCs or a T cell subset sorted from them (not recorded which). The rearrangement combines TRBV20-1 with TRBJ1-6, and TRBD1 matches 7 of the central bases. The CDR3 reads as follows: CSAHRGGEPLHF. The DNA is as follows: TGCAGTGCCCACAGGGGAGGGGAACCCCTCCACTTT.